A single T cell receptor (beta chain) is shown here with its context. The antigen remains undetermined. This specimen comes from a study of T cell responses to AZD1222 COVID-19 vaccine. Study-level information: Analysis merged second doses at about 4 or about 12 weeks.

General study points: Nearly half of unique spike-specific TCRs reportedly avoided B.1.351 and B.1.1.7 mutated regions. Spike-specific TCR breadth and depth grew following two AZD1222 doses. White British ancestry dominated among donors, who included more females, and clonal diversity was possibly underestimated.

V was clipped by 6 bases and J by 3 bases, with 14 bases between them. Germline lookup yields CDR1 SNHLY and CDR2 FYNNEI. CDR3 size: 14 residues. Only in-frame clones appear in the TCRdb table, and some are missing; sequencing was by immunoSEQ multiplex PCR. This table holds 100,000 or so clones, nearly 90% found once. This clonotype originated in an adult in good health. This material consisted of peripheral blood, taken on day 0 of AZD1222 vaccination. This chain uses TRBV2 with TRBJ1-2; D gene unclear. This CDR3 is CASSKGGEHYGYTF. In DNA form, the CDR3 reads TGTGCCAGCAGCAAGGGCGGGGAGCACTATGGCTACACCTTC. Variable domain in full (rest from reference TRBV2 and TRBJ1-2): EPEVTQTPSHQVTQMGQEVILRCVPISNHLYFYWYRQILGQKVEFLVSFYNNEISEKSEIFDDQFSVERPDGSNFTLKIRSTKLEDSAMYFCASSKGGEHYGYTFGSGTRLTVV.